This T cell receptor beta chain derives from a study of cytomegalovirus exposure and HLA in healthy donors. Study results and limitations: Researchers reported in a later analysis that a missense DCLRE1C variant was tied to TCR beta V- and J-gene trimming.

The PCR had 60 Vbeta and 13 Jbeta primers. Sequenced by immunoSEQ multiplex PCR; TCRdb stores in-frame clones only, minus some. Here the sample spans nearly 200,000 clones, 70% to 80% being singletons. The CDR3 consists of 15 residues. Per germline, CDR1 LGHNA and CDR2 YSLEER. With 3 bases removed from V and 7 bases from J, the gap between germline ends came to 13 bases. On this clone itself: The antigen remains unidentified.

Source material: PBMCs. The gene calls are TRBV4-3 and TRBJ1-6; D remains unclear. The clonotype originates from a male donor in good health and CMV-seropositive. The CDR3 DNA sequence: TGCGCCAGCAGCCAGCTAAGCGGCCCAAATTCACCCCTCCACTTT. Protein product: CASSQLSGPNSPLHF.